One and the same sample provided the 18 T cell receptor beta chains below, sequenced in a study of identical twins. TCRdb used MiXCR to reprocess the 5' RACE reads, holding one entry per CDR3 protein. The sample carries hundreds of thousands of distinct CDR3 sequences, around a sixth recorded once. These data also featured in a second study, about T cells expressing NK-cell markers.

Sequenced input: PBMCs. The receptor set was obtained from a woman aged 18-29 years in good health.

This clonotype was counted a few times. The chain joins TRBV6-1 to TRBJ2-7, with TRBD1 matching over 10 bases. CDR1 is MNHNS, CDR2 SASEGT, per germline. This CDR3 is 15 amino acids long. After removal of 8 bases from V and 5 bases from J, the junction contained 12 bases not matched to a gene. CDR3: CASYSPGQGTNEQYF. In DNA, the CDR3 is TGTGCCAGCTACTCACCGGGACAGGGGACGAACGAGCAGTACTTC.

This clonotype was recorded once. V is TRBV28 and J is TRBJ2-3; 12 bases line up with TRBD2. Germline V CDR1 and CDR2: MDHEN, SYDVKM. V dropped 4 bases and J dropped 2; count of bases not matched to a gene: 4. The CDR3 runs to 16 residues. In nucleotides, the CDR3 is TGTGCCAGCAGTTCCCTAGCGGGAGGGATCACAGATACGCAGTATTTT. Translation gives CASSSLAGGITDTQYF. Complete variable domain (other parts from reference TRBV28 and TRBJ2-3): DVKVTQSSRYLVKRTGEKVFLECVQDMDHENMFWYRQDPGLGLRLIYFSYDVKMKEKGDIPEGYSVSREKKERFSLILESASTNQTSMYLCASSSLAGGITDTQYFGPGTRLTVL.

The chain has TRBV7-7 and TRBJ2-1, with D hard to call. The germline V gene has CDR1 SSHAT and CDR2 FNYEAQ (reference sequence). Trimming pared 5 bases from V and 4 bases from J, leaving 12 bases between. CDR3 size: 14 residues. CDR3 in amino acids: CASSADGAYNEQFF. The DNA of the CDR3 is TGTGCCAGCAGCGCCGACGGAGCGTACAATGAGCAGTTCTTC. The full variable domain, completed using reference TRBV7-7 and TRBJ2-1, is GAGVSQSPRYKVTKRGQDVTLRCDPISSHATLYWYQQALGQGPEFLTYFNYEAQPDKSGLPSDRFSAERPEGSISTLTIQRTEQRDSAMYRCASSADGAYNEQFFGPGTRLTVL.

The rearrangement uses TRBV20-1 and TRBJ2-2, with no clear D. V dropped 2 bases and J dropped 7 bases, with 11 bases sitting between them. There are 13 residues in the CDR3. The germline V gene encodes CDR1 DFQATT and CDR2 SNEGSKA (reference sequence). The CDR3 here is CSARKTGLGELFF. The CDR3 region has the DNA TGCAGTGCTAGAAAAACCGGCCTCGGGGAGCTGTTTTTT.

V and J are TRBV29-1 and TRBJ1-2, with TRBD1 as a possible D gene (5 bases). This CDR3 is 15 amino acids long. Per the germline V gene, CDR1 is SQVTM and CDR2 is ANQGSEA. The V and J ends lost 4 bases and 4 bases respectively, with 19 bases between them. The CDR3: CSVAPLWGEVYGYTF. The CDR3 region has the DNA TGCAGCGTTGCTCCCCTTTGGGGGGAGGTCTATGGCTACACCTTC. Complete variable domain (other parts from reference TRBV29-1 and TRBJ1-2): SAVISQKPSRDICQRGTSLTIQCQVDSQVTMMFWYRQQPGQSLTLIATANQGSEATYESGFVIDKFPISRPNLTFSTLTVSNMSPEDSSIYLCSVAPLWGEVYGYTFGSGTRLTVV.

The chain employs TRBV7-8 and TRBJ1-5; TRBD1 matches 8 bases. The CDR3 runs 14 residues. The J segment lost 9 bases and the V segment lost 3 bases, leaving 7 bases of the junction unmatched. Germline V CDR1 and CDR2: SGHVS, FQNEAQ. CDR3 nucleotide sequence: TGTGCCAGCAGCTTTGGACAGGGAGTACTGCCCCAGCATTTT. Its translation: CASSFGQGVLPQHF.

V is TRBV11-2 and J is TRBJ2-5; D is unresolved. CDR3 size: 15 residues. Germline V lookup: CDR1 SGHAT, CDR2 FQNNGV. Deletions cut 4 bases from V and 0 bases from J, with 12 bases between. The CDR3 sequence: CASSSPRVYQETQYF. The CDR3 DNA sequence: TGTGCCAGCAGCTCCCCTCGTGTGTACCAAGAGACCCAGTACTTC.

V gene TRBV12-3 or TRBV12-4 combines with J gene TRBJ2-6; 9 bases align to TRBD1. With 5 bases clipped from V and 5 bases from J, the junction kept 16 bases outside the gene matches. The CDR3 runs to 19 residues. The CDR3, as DNA: TGTGCCAGCAGTCTCCCCGGGGGACAGGGCGTACTGAGGGCCAACGTCCTGACTTTC. Translated: CASSLPGGQGVLRANVLTF.

The chain has TRBV12-3 or TRBV12-4 and TRBJ2-3, with 8 bases that match TRBD1. V trimming: 5 bases; J trimming: 6 bases; junction bases outside the gene matches: 7. This CDR3 region has 14 residues. CDR3 protein: CASSASGTGDTQYF. Here the CDR3 DNA reads TGTGCCAGCAGTGCAAGTGGGACAGGCGATACGCAGTATTTT.

The chain joins TRBV15 to TRBJ2-1; 11 bases fit TRBD2. The CDR3 consists of 16 residues. V lost 6 bases to trimming and J lost 4 bases; unmatched junction nucleotides: 8. The V gene's germline CDR1 is LNHNV and CDR2 YYDKDF (reference sequence). CDR3: CATRVHSGGGYNEQFF. CDR3 in DNA: TGTGCCACCAGAGTTCATAGCGGGGGGGGTTACAATGAGCAGTTCTTC.

V is TRBV7-9 and J is TRBJ2-4; TRBD2 aligns across 11 bases. This CDR3 has 16 residues. The junction had 6 bases not matched to a gene; V was cut back by 3 bases and J by 5 bases. Germline CDR1 and CDR2: SEHNR and FQNEAQ (reference sequence). DNA for the CDR3: TGTGCCAGCAGCTTTATAGCGGGGGGGCCCCAAAACATTCAGTACTTC. This gives the protein CASSFIAGGPQNIQYF.

In this sample, this clonotype turned up a few times. The chain combines TRBV20-1 with TRBJ1-3; a weak D match, TRBD1 (6 bases). CDR3 length: 16 residues. V lost 4 bases, J lost 0 bases, and 16 bases lay in between. The germline CDR1 and CDR2 sequences are DFQATT and SNEGSKA (reference sequence). This chain's CDR3 is CSANARDTSSGNTIYF. CDR3 in DNA: TGCAGTGCTAACGCCCGGGACACTAGCTCTGGAAACACCATATATTTT.

In this sample, this clonotype turned up many times. This chain connects TRBV20-1 to TRBJ2-1; no clear D. The germline V and J ends were trimmed by 3 bases and 5 bases, with 11 bases remaining between them. CDR3 length equals 13 residues. Germline CDR1 and CDR2: DFQATT and SNEGSKA (reference sequence). The DNA of the CDR3 is TGCAGTGCTAGTTCCGGCTATAACAATGAGCAGTTCTTC. Translated, it gives CSASSGYNNEQFF.

The chain has TRBV10-3 and TRBJ2-3; 9 positions match TRBD2. Germline-derived CDR1 and CDR2 are ENHRY and SYGVKD. This CDR3 is built from 14 residues. The V segment lost 10 bases and the J segment 1 base; nucleotides outside the gene matches: 6. As DNA, the CDR3 is TGTGCCACCCAGCGGGAGGCCCGCACAGATACGCAGTATTTT. It codes for CATQREARTDTQYF.

Only a few counts were recorded for this clonotype. The rearrangement uses TRBV20-1 and TRBJ1-2; no firm D call. The CDR3 sequence is 12 residues long. The V end was cut by 2 bases, the J end by 4 bases, with 8 bases between. The germline gives CDR1 DFQATT, CDR2 SNEGSKA (reference sequence). The CDR3 DNA is TGCAGTGCTAGACACGGTATCTATGGCTACACCTTC. Encoded protein: CSARHGIYGYTF.

The chain combines TRBV15 with TRBJ2-6, with D possibly matching TRBD2 (5 bases). Trimming took off 3 bases at V and 0 bases at J, with 12 bases between the two ends. CDR1 is LNHNV, CDR2 YYDKDF, per germline (reference sequence). The CDR3 loop spans 17 amino acids. The CDR3 spells CATSSTGYFSGANVLTF. In nucleotides, the CDR3 is TGTGCCACCAGCAGCACGGGATACTTCTCTGGGGCCAACGTCCTGACTTTC. Filled out from reference TRBV15 and TRBJ2-6, the complete variable domain reads DAMVIQNPRYQVTQFGKPVTLSCSQTLNHNVMYWYQQKSSQAPKLLFHYYDKDFNNEADTPDNFQSRRPNTSFCFLDIRSPGLGDTAMYLCATSSTGYFSGANVLTFGAGSRLTVL.

This chain uses TRBV5-1 with TRBJ2-5; D perhaps matches TRBD2 (5 bases). Germline CDR1 and CDR2: SGHRS and YFSETQ. V lost 4 bases to trimming and J lost 5 bases, with 18 bases between them. The CDR3 loop spans 15 amino acids. CDR3 protein: CASSPGSALEETQYF. CDR3 sequence (DNA): TGCGCCAGCAGCCCGGGGTCGGCGCTTGAGGAGACCCAGTACTTC.

This chain connects TRBV7-7 to TRBJ2-2, with D perhaps TRBD1 (6 bases). This CDR3 has 14 residues. The V gene's germline CDR1 is SSHAT and CDR2 FNYEAQ (reference sequence). V was cut by 5 bases and J by 5 bases, with 12 bases left in between. For the CDR3, the DNA is TGTGCCAGCAGCATGGGACATCCTACCGGGGAGCTGTTTTTT. This gives the protein CASSMGHPTGELFF.